This entry features one TCR beta chain sequence. This sample was taken from a study of blood T cell repertoires in COVID-19. About the research overall: Specimens from acute and convalescent COVID-19 originated in the United States, Italy and Spain.

Ages ranged from about 18 to 89 years, with residence in about two dozen US areas. In the authors' workflow: The authors estimated nucleated cell counts from reference gene primer amplification. Assay: immunoSEQ multiplex PCR; the TCRdb copy retains only in-frame clones and omits some. The D gene and trimming were derived from the DNA, and the V and J assignments and clone size from that table. Among roughly 180,000 clones listed, approximately 84% were seen once. CDR1 and CDR2 (germline): KGHSH, LQKENI. The CDR3 is 12 residues long. The J segment lost 3 bases and the V segment lost 9 bases, leaving 2 bases of the junction unmatched.

Sequencing was done on a sample of PBMCs or T cells enriched from blood (not recorded which). This receptor was obtained from a middle-aged woman with acute COVID-19. This rearrangement joins TRBV18 to TRBJ1-1; 9 bases are shared with TRBD1. For the CDR3, the DNA is TGTGCCAGTCGACAGGGGGACACTGAAGCTTTCTTT. Amino acid sequence: CASRQGDTEAFF.